The clone carrying this T cell receptor (beta chain) has just a few counts. Its antigen is still unknown. Germline CDR1 is GTSNPN and CDR2 is SVGIG (reference sequence). The CDR3 runs to 13 residues. V was trimmed by 4 bases and J by 5 bases, leaving 11 bases between them. The data are from a study of beta chain features in type 1 diabetes. Study details: In age, gender and cell yields, patients were similar to healthy donors.

The whole isolated RNA underwent reverse transcription, so sequencing captured expressed TCRB transcripts. Sequencing was performed with immunoSEQ multiplex PCR; in TCRdb, only in-frame clones are kept and a portion is missing. The sample has around 340,000 clones, about 20% seen once. Whole-study findings and limits: PCR might preferentially amplify shorter templates, equally in patients and controls. The naive, central memory and Treg TCRB repertoires of patients appeared to be more similar to one another than those of healthy donors.

Using CD45RO/CCR7/CD25/CD127/CD95/CD27, CD4+ naive, central memory, regulatory and stem cell-like memory cells were sorted. Sequencing was performed on naive CD4+ T cells from blood. This sequence was found in a woman under 30 in good health. The genes are TRBV30 and TRBJ1-4; a possible D gene is TRBD1 (6 bases). The CDR3 loop is CAWTRTANEKLFF. CDR3 DNA: TGTGCCTGGACGCGGACAGCAAATGAAAAACTGTTTTTT. The variable domain in full, with the rest retrieved from reference TRBV30 and TRBJ1-4, is SQTIHQWPATLVQPVGSPLSLECTVEGTSNPNLYWYRQAAGRGLQLLFYSVGIGQISSEVPQNLSASRPQDRQFILSSKKLLLSDSGFYLCAWTRTANEKLFFGSGTQLSVL.